This T cell receptor (beta chain) was profiled in a study of shared clonotypes between healthy human individuals. Repertoires were generated with immunoSEQ multiplex PCR, while TCRdb's copy carries only in-frame clones and drops some. The sample has roughly 2.6 million clones; over 85% are singletons. General study findings and limits: A limitation of the genetic and exposure-history diversity represented arose from few donors.

There are 16 residues in the CDR3. Germline V gene data show CDR1 as MNHEY and CDR2 as SMNVEV (reference sequence). Trimming removed 4 bases at V and 5 bases at J, with 19 bases between. As concerns this clone: What it binds is unknown.

The chain carries TRBV27 and TRBJ2-3, with D maybe TRBD2 (7 bases). Input material: naive CD4+ T cells sorted from blood. Subset meaning: CD45RA+ positively selected. The sequence derives from a man aged 18-30 years in good health. CDR3 DNA sequence: TGTGCCAGCAGTTCCCGGGGGGCGCTAAGACAAGATACGCAGTATTTT. Translation: CASSSRGALRQDTQYF.